The 22 T cell receptor beta chains below come from one sample, sequenced in a study of CD8 T cells in Susac syndrome (dated by TCRdb to the late 2010s). Library preparation employed the immunoSEQ multiplex PCR assay. RNA was extracted using the RNeasy kit, and about 0.5 to 1 ug of the RNA was reverse transcribed with random hexamers. Starting from the raw public reads, TCRdb applied fastp trimming at Q25, assembled clones with MiXCR and retained in-frame beta chains. Records with the same CDR3 protein are collapsed into one entry carrying the most frequent genes and DNA. This sample is represented by about 110,000 distinct CDR3 sequences; 90% to 98% of them were singletons. 0.096% of the sample comes from the top ten. Sequenced: CD4+ T cells from PBMCs. Source of these receptors: a human donor in good health.

This clonotype was detected only a few times. V usage is TRBV19 and J usage is TRBJ2-1; D is ambiguous. This CDR3 is 11 amino acids long. The V end lost 5 bases, the J end lost 4 bases, and 3 bases lay between the germline ends. Germline assignment: CDR1 LNHDA and CDR2 SQIVND (reference sequence). CDR3 loop: CASSEYNEQFF. CDR3 sequence (DNA): TGTGCCAGTAGTGAATACAATGAGCAGTTCTTC.

The V call is TRBV20-1, the J call TRBJ1-2; D gene unclear. Trimming cost V 0 bases and J 8 bases, with 10 bases left between them. This CDR3 has 12 amino acids. CDR1 is DFQATT and CDR2 is SNEGSKA in the germline V gene (reference sequence). The CDR3 is CSARDSEEGYTF. CDR3 nucleotide sequence: TGCAGTGCTAGAGATTCAGAGGAAGGCTACACCTTC.

The rearrangement uses TRBV20-1 and TRBJ2-7, with TRBD2 identical over 8 bases. Germline values: CDR1 DFQATT, CDR2 SNEGSKA (reference sequence). V lost 3 bases, J lost 2 bases, and 9 bases stayed unmatched. This CDR3 spans 15 amino acids. The CDR3 spells CSARPPSGSPYEQYF. The CDR3 DNA follows: TGCAGTGCTAGGCCTCCTAGCGGGTCCCCCTACGAGCAGTACTTC.

The chain is built from TRBV29-1 and TRBJ2-7; TRBD2 matches at 12 bases. Per germline, CDR1 SQVTM and CDR2 ANQGSEA. CDR3 length: 16 amino acids. V trimming: 4 bases; J trimming: 0 bases; junction bases outside the gene matches: 7. Here the CDR3 reads CSVASMTSGSSYEQYF. DNA for the CDR3: TGCAGCGTTGCCTCCATGACTAGCGGGAGCTCCTACGAGCAGTACTTC.

The chain employs TRBV20-1 and TRBJ2-7, with 7 bases aligning to TRBD2. CDR3 length: 15 amino acids. Germline V gene lookup returns CDR1 DFQATT and CDR2 SNEGSKA (reference sequence). V shed 1 base and J 3 bases; nucleotides not matched to a gene: 9. The CDR3 coding sequence is TGCAGTGCTAGAGTTCTTGGAGGGACTAACTACGAGCAGTACTTC. Translating it yields CSARVLGGTNYEQYF.

V and J are TRBV4-3 and TRBJ2-2; perhaps TRBD2 as D (5 bases). This CDR3 contains 16 residues. Germline lookup yields CDR1 LGHNA and CDR2 YSLEER. The V end lost 0 bases, the J end lost 4 bases, and 12 bases lay between the germline ends. The CDR3 reads CASSQERGTSTGELFF. CDR3 DNA sequence: TGCGCCAGCAGCCAAGAACGGGGAACGAGCACCGGGGAGCTGTTTTTT.

The CDR3 bases are TGTGCCACCAGTGCGGGGGGGTCCTACAATGAGCAGTTCTTC. Translated, it gives CATSAGGSYNEQFF. The V and J genes are TRBV24-1 and TRBJ2-1, with 8 positions matching TRBD2. Per the germline V gene, CDR1 is KGHDR and CDR2 is SFDVKD. The length of the CDR3 is 14 residues. J gave up 1 base and V 5 bases, and 0 bases lay outside the gene matches.

The genes are TRBV6-1 and TRBJ2-5; D not resolved. The CDR3 is 16 amino acids. The germline gives CDR1 MNHNS, CDR2 SASEGT. Trimming took off 0 bases at V and 5 bases at J, with 16 bases between the two ends. The CDR3 loop is CASSEAGRPTAETQYF. CDR3 coding DNA: TGTGCCAGCAGTGAAGCTGGCAGACCCACGGCCGAGACCCAGTACTTC.

The chain combines TRBV19 with TRBJ2-7, with D unclear. CDR3 length equals 13 residues. Germline-derived CDR1 and CDR2 are LNHDA and SQIVND (reference sequence). V was cut by 3 bases and J by 2 bases, with 8 bases left in between. CDR3 residues: CASSISSAYEQYF. The CDR3 nucleotides read TGTGCCAGTAGTATCTCTTCAGCCTACGAGCAGTACTTC.

J is TRBJ1-2 and V is TRBV5-1; 9 bases line up with TRBD1. This CDR3 is 13 amino acids long. CDR1 is SGHRS and CDR2 is YFSETQ in the germline V gene. Trimming cost V 4 bases and J 7 bases; bases outside gene matches: 5. CDR3 region: CASSPRDRAGYTF. The CDR3 coding sequence is TGCGCCAGCAGCCCCCGGGACAGGGCTGGCTACACCTTC.

V usage is TRBV20-1 and J usage is TRBJ2-7, with TRBD2 identical over 14 bases. There are 16 residues in the CDR3. Trimming at V came to 0 bases and at J to 4 bases, leaving 5 bases not matched to a gene. Germline loops: CDR1 DFQATT, CDR2 SNEGSKA (reference sequence). This chain's CDR3 is CSARDTGTSGGYEQYF. The CDR3 DNA reads as TGCAGTGCTAGAGACACTGGGACTAGCGGGGGATACGAGCAGTACTTC.

The rearrangement uses TRBV13 and TRBJ1-3; unclear D gene. V lost 1 base to trimming and J lost 0 bases, with 13 bases between them. CDR1 is PRHDT, CDR2 FYEKMQ, per germline (reference sequence). The CDR3 contains 17 residues. CDR3 residues: CASSLAGPGSSGNTIYF. The CDR3 DNA reads as TGTGCCAGCAGCTTAGCAGGCCCGGGGTCCTCTGGAAACACCATATATTTT.

The count of this clonotype is one. The gene calls are TRBV27 and TRBJ2-6; 8 positions match TRBD1. The CDR3 is 17 amino acids. From germline, CDR1 is MNHEY and CDR2 SMNVEV (reference sequence). Trimming took 2 bases from V and 1 from J; bases not matched to a gene: 4. In nucleotides, the CDR3 is TGTGCCAGCAGTTTAAGGCAGGGGGCTTCTGGGGCCAACGTCCTGACTTTC. Protein product: CASSLRQGASGANVLTF.

The V and J genes are TRBV5-1 and TRBJ2-6, with TRBD1 matching over 7 bases. Germline CDR1 and CDR2: SGHRS and YFSETQ. This CDR3 comprises 17 residues. J was trimmed by 2 bases and V by 0 bases; bases with no gene match: 5. The CDR3 sequence is CASSLDRGQAGANVLTF. CDR3 DNA sequence: TGCGCCAGCAGCTTGGACAGGGGCCAAGCTGGGGCCAACGTCCTGACTTTC.

The chain couples TRBV19 to TRBJ1-4; D ambiguous. The V end lost 1 base, the J end lost 7 bases, and 4 bases lay between the germline ends. Germline CDR1 and CDR2: LNHDA and SQIVND (reference sequence). The CDR3 sequence is 12 residues long. The CDR3 protein is CASSIGVEKLFF. CDR3 bases: TGTGCCAGTAGTATAGGGGTTGAAAAACTGTTTTTT.

The chain carries TRBV6-5 and TRBJ2-7; TRBD1 or TRBD2 may be the D gene (5 bases each). The V gene's germline CDR1 is MNHEY and CDR2 SVGAGI. With 5 bases removed from V and 2 bases from J, the gap between germline ends came to 13 bases. The CDR3 loop spans 14 amino acids. CDR3 sequence reads: CASSLGDGTYEQYF. The CDR3 DNA follows: TGTGCCAGCAGTCTGGGGGACGGCACCTACGAGCAGTACTTC.

The V gene is TRBV30, the J gene TRBJ2-2, with 9 bases lining up with TRBD1. CDR1 GTSNPN and CDR2 SVGIG come from the germline V gene (reference sequence). V trimming: 5 bases; J trimming: 5 bases; junction bases outside the gene matches: 6. The CDR3 has 14 amino acids. The CDR3 DNA follows: TGTGCCTGGGAGGGGACAGGGAGAACCGGGGAGCTGTTTTTT. This gives the protein CAWEGTGRTGELFF.

The V gene is TRBV29-1, the J gene TRBJ2-5, with TRBD2 matching over 10 bases. This CDR3 spans 13 amino acids. The J segment lost 4 bases and the V segment lost 7 bases, leaving 6 bases of the junction unmatched. Germline V gene sequence: CDR1 SQVTM, CDR2 ANQGSEA. The DNA for the CDR3 is TGCAGCGAGCTAGCGGGAGTACGAGAGACCCAGTACTTC. This translates into CSELAGVRETQYF.

This chain joins TRBV6-5 and TRBJ2-1; 7 bases are shared with TRBD2. Germline CDR1 reads MNHEY; CDR2 reads SVGAGI. This CDR3 is built from 14 residues. Trimming cost V 5 bases and J 5 bases; bases outside gene matches: 6. Written as DNA, the CDR3 is TGTGCCAGCAGTCGAAAGCGGGGTGACAATGAGCAGTTCTTC. Translation: CASSRKRGDNEQFF.

The chain combines TRBV6-5 with TRBJ2-2; perhaps TRBD2 as D (5 bases). V was clipped by 6 bases and J by 6 bases, with 14 bases between them. CDR3 size: 14 residues. Per germline, CDR1 MNHEY and CDR2 SVGAGI. The CDR3 DNA reads TGTGCCAGCAGGTCTCGAACAGCGGCCGGGGAGCTGTTTTTT. As protein: CASRSRTAAGELFF.

This chain connects TRBV12-3 or TRBV12-4 to TRBJ2-5; 10 nucleotides agree with TRBD2. V dropped 5 bases and J dropped 1; count of bases not matched to a gene: 7. The CDR3 runs to 16 residues. The CDR3, as DNA: TGTGCCAGCAGTCCACTGATAGCGGGAGGCCAAGAGACCCAGTACTTC. Its protein product is CASSPLIAGGQETQYF.

The chain employs TRBV2 and TRBJ2-1; unclear D gene. The length of the CDR3 is 13 residues. Germline V CDR1 and CDR2: SNHLY, FYNNEI. With 5 bases removed from V and 9 bases from J, the gap between germline ends came to 14 bases. Written as DNA, the CDR3 is TGTGCCAGCAGTTCCGACACGGGCGGTGAGCAGTTCTTC. This gives the protein CASSSDTGGEQFF.